Included here is one T cell receptor (beta chain) sequence, with context. This record comes from a study of blood T cell repertoires in COVID-19. Study context: Specimens from acute and convalescent COVID-19 originated in the United States, Italy and Spain. The analysed material was cDNA or gDNA that came from T cells, B-cell-depleted T cells, or PBMCs.

Germline V lookup: CDR1 SGHNT, CDR2 YYREEE (reference sequence). The V gene lost 4 bases and the J gene lost 4 bases, with 11 bases spanning the gap. CDR3 length equals 13 residues. Authors' methods: Amplifying reference gene primers gave estimates of nucleated cell counts. Sequencing was performed with immunoSEQ multiplex PCR; in TCRdb, only in-frame clones are kept and a portion is missing. That table furnishes V, J and clone size, whereas the DNA furnished D and trimming. The sample holds about 160,000 clones, about 85% seen once. The rearrangement uses TRBV5-4 and TRBJ1-1; D gene unclear. The sequencing input was peripheral blood. The TCR originated in a man aged 35-49 years with acute or convalescent COVID-19. CDR3 sequence reads: CASSDIRRTEAFF. As DNA, the CDR3 is TGTGCCAGCAGCGACATAAGACGCACTGAAGCTTTCTTT. Using reference TRBV5-4 and TRBJ1-1 for the parts outside the CDR3, the full variable domain is ETGVTQSPTHLIKTRGQQVTLRCSSQSGHNTVSWYQQALGQGPQFIFQYYREEENGRGNFPPRFSGLQFPNYSSELNVNALELDDSALYLCASSDIRRTEAFFGQGTRLTVV.